This T cell receptor beta chain comes out of a study of blood T cell repertoires in COVID-19. Whole-study context: From T cells, B-cell-depleted T cells, or PBMCs came the material, which was cDNA or gDNA.

The CDR3 is made up of 16 amino acids. CDR1 is SGHTA and CDR2 is FQGNSA in the germline V gene. J gave up 6 bases and V 2 bases, and 7 bases lay outside the gene matches. Assay: immunoSEQ multiplex PCR; the TCRdb copy retains only in-frame clones and omits some. Among about 270,000 clones listed, approximately 86% were seen once. Sequencing was carried out using peripheral blood. The clonotype originates from a woman aged 18-29 years with acute or convalescent COVID-19. The gene calls are TRBV7-2 and TRBJ1-6, with 7 bases identical to TRBD1. The DNA for the CDR3 is TGTGCCAGCAGCTTACGTTTCCAGGGGGGTAATTCACCCCTCCACTTT. This gives the protein CASSLRFQGGNSPLHF.